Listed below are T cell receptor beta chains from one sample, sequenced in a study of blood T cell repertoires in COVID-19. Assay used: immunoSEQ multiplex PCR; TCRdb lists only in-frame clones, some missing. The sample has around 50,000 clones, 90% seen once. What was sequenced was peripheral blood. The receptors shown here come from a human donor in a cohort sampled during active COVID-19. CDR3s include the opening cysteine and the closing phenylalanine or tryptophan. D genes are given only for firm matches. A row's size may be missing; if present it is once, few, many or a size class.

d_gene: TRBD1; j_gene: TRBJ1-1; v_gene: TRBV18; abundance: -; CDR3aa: CASSPNEGAHTEAFF; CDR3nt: TGTGCCAGCTCACCTAACGAGGGGGCGCACACTGAAGCTTTCTTT
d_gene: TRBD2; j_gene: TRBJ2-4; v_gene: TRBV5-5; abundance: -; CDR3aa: CASSPTSGKQNIQYF; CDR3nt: TGTGCCAGCAGCCCGACTAGCGGGAAACAAAACATTCAGTACTTC
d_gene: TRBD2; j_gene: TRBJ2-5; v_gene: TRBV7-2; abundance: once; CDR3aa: CASSLGLSGRAEETQYF; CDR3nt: TGTGCCAGCAGCTTAGGTCTTAGCGGGAGGGCCGAAGAGACCCAGTACTTC
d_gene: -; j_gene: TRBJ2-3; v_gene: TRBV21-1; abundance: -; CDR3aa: CASSKGGSGSLHTQYF; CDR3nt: TGTGCCAGCAGCAAAGGGGGATCGGGAAGCCTCCATACGCAGTATTTT
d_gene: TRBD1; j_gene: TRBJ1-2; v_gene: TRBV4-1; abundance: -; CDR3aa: CASSTVGQVAYGYTF; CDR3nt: TGCGCCAGCAGCACCGTGGGACAGGTCGCCTATGGCTACACCTTC
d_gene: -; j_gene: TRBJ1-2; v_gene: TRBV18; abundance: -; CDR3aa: CASSPTGLTNYGYTF; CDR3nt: TGTGCCAGCTCACCAACAGGGCTAACTAACTATGGCTACACCTTC
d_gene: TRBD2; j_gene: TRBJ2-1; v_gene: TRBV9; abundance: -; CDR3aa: CASSVRGLAGVEQFF; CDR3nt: TGTGCCAGCAGCGTGAGAGGACTAGCGGGAGTGGAGCAGTTCTTC
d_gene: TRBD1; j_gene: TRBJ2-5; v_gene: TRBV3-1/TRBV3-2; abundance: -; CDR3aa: CASSLTGVQETQYF; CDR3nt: TGTGCCAGCAGCCTCACAGGGGTCCAAGAGACCCAGTACTTC
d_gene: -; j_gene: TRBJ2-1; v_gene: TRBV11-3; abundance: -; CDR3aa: CASSLDSQADYNEQFF; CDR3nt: TGTGCCAGCAGCTTAGATTCCCAGGCTGACTACAATGAGCAGTTCTTC
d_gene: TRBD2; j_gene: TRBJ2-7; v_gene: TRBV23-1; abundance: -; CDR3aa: CASPTSGFYEQYF; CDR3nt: TGCGCCAGCCCGACTAGCGGGTTTTACGAGCAGTACTTC
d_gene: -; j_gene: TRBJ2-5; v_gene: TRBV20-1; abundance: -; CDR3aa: CSARIQETQYF; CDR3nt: TGCAGTGCGAGGATCCAAGAGACCCAGTACTTC
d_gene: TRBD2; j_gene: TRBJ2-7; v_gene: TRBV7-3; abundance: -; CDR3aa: CASSLLAGGHEQYF; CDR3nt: TGTGCCAGCAGCTTATTAGCGGGAGGGCACGAGCAGTACTTC
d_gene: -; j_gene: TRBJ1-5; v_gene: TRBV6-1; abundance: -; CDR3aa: CASSEFGQPYQPQHF; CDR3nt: TGTGCCAGCAGTGAATTCGGACAGCCTTATCAGCCCCAGCATTTT
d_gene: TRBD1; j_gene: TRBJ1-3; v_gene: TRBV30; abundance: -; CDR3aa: CAWGDRGRNTIYF; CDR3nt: TGTGCCTGGGGGGACAGAGGTAGAAACACCATATATTTT
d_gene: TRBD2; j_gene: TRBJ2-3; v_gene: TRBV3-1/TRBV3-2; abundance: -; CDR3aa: CASSQREWRDTQYF; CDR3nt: TGTGCCAGCAGCCAGCGGGAGTGGAGAGATACGCAGTATTTT
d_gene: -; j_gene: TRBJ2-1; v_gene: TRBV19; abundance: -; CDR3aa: CASSAYLRTQTDPRYNEQFF; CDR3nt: TGTGCCAGTAGTGCCTATCTTAGGACTCAAACCGATCCAAGATACAATGAGCAGTTCTTC
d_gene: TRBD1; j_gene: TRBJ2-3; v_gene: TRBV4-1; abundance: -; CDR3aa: CASSGQGWSDTQYF; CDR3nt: TGCGCCAGCAGTGGACAGGGTTGGTCAGATACGCAGTATTTT
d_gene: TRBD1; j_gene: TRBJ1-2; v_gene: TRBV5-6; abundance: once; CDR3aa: CASSFRQGDGYTF; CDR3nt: TGTGCCAGCAGCTTCAGACAGGGGGATGGCTACACCTTC
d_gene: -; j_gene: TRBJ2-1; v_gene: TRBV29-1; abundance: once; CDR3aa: CSVDQDEQFF; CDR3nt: TGCAGCGTTGATCAGGATGAGCAGTTCTTC
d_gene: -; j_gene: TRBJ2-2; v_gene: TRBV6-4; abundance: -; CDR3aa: CASAPLPANTGELFF; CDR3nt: TGTGCCAGCGCCCCTTTGCCGGCGAACACCGGGGAGCTGTTTTTT
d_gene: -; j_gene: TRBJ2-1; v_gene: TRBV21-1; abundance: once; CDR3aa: CASSPWTSASSYNEQFF; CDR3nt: TGTGCCAGCAGCCCATGGACTAGCGCTTCCTCCTACAATGAGCAGTTCTTC
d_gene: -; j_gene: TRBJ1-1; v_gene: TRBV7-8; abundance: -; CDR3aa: CASSLQGLNTEAFF; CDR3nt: TGTGCCAGCAGCTTACAGGGGCTGAATACTGAAGCTTTCTTT
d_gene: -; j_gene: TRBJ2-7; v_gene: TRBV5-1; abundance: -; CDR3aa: CASSLVGDYEQYF; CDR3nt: TGCGCCAGCAGCTTAGTAGGGGACTACGAGCAGTACTTC
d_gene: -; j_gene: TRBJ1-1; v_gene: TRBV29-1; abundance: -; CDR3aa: CSVGGLLNTEAFF; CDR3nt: TGCAGCGTTGGCGGCTTGCTGAACACTGAAGCTTTCTTT
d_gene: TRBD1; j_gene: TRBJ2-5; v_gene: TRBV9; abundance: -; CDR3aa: CASSVGQGSETQYF; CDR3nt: TGTGCCAGCAGCGTGGGACAGGGCAGCGAGACCCAGTACTTC
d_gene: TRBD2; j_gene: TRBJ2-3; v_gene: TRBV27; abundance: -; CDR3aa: CASYPSGISDTQYF; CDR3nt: TGTGCCAGCTACCCTAGCGGGATCTCAGATACGCAGTATTTT
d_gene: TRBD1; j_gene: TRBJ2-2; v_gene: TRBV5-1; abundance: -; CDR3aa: CASSLVGTVATGELFF; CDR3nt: TGCGCCAGCAGCTTGGTAGGGACAGTCGCCACCGGGGAGCTGTTTTTT
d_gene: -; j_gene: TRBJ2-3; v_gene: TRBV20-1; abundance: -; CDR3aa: CSASAGQGSTTQYF; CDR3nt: TGCAGTGCTAGTGCAGGGCAAGGTTCGACCACGCAGTATTTT
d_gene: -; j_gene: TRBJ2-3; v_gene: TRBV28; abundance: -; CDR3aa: CASSPSLAVSTDTQYF; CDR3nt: TGTGCCAGCAGTCCCTCGTTGGCAGTTAGCACAGATACGCAGTATTTT
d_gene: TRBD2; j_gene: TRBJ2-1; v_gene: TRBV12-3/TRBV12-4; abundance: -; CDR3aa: CASSLGSSGRRFF; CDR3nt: TGTGCCAGCAGTTTGGGCTCTAGCGGGAGACGGTTCTTC
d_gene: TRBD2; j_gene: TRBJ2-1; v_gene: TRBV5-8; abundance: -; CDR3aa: CASSLVLAGGWYNEQFF; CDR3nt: TGTGCCAGCAGCTTGGTACTAGCGGGAGGTTGGTACAATGAGCAGTTCTTC
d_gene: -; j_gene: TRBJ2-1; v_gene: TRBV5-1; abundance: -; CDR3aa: CASRRQERDEQFF; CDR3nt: TGCGCCAGCAGGAGACAGGAGCGCGATGAGCAGTTCTTC
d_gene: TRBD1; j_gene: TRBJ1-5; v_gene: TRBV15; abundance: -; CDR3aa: CATSSDAGGGGQPQHF; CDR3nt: TGTGCCACCAGCAGTGATGCCGGAGGGGGCGGTCAGCCCCAGCATTTT
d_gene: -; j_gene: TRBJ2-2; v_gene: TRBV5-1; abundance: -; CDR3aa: CASSERATNTGELFF; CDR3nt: TGCGCCAGCAGCGAGCGGGCCACGAACACCGGGGAGCTGTTTTTT
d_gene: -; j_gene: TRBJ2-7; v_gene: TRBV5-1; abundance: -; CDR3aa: CASSYASEQYF; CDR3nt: TGCGCCAGCAGCTATGCGAGCGAGCAGTACTTC
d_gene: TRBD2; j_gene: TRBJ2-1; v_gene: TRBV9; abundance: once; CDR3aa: CASSVISGRANEQFF; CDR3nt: TGTGCCAGCAGCGTAATTAGCGGGAGGGCGAATGAGCAGTTCTTC
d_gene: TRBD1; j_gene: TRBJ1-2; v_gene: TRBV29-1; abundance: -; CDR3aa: CSVQQGNGYTF; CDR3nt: TGCAGCGTCCAACAGGGGAATGGCTACACCTTC
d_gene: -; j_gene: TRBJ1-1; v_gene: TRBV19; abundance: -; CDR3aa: CASTIAGTPYTEAFF; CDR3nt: TGTGCCAGTACCATCGCCGGGACACCCTACACTGAAGCTTTCTTT
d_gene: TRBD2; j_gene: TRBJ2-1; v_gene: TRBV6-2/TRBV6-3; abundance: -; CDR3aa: CASSHLRLAERFF; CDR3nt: TGTGCCAGCAGTCACCTAAGACTAGCGGAACGGTTCTTC
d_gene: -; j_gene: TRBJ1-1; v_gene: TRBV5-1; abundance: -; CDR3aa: CASSLDPPSTEAFF; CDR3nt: TGCGCCAGCAGCTTGGACCCCCCGAGCACTGAAGCTTTCTTT
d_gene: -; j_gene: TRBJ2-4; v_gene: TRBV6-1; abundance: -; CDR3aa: CASSEAQALAKNIQYF; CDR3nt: TGTGCCAGCAGTGAAGCGCAGGCCCTAGCCAAAAACATTCAGTACTTC
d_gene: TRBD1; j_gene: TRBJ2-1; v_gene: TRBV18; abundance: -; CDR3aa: CASSPPTGRRNEQFF; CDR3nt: TGTGCCAGCTCACCCCCGACAGGGCGGAGGAATGAGCAGTTCTTC
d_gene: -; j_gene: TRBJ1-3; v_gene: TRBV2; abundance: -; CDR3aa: CASSSGTTGNTIYF; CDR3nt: TGTGCCAGCAGCTCCGGGACAACTGGAAACACCATATATTTT
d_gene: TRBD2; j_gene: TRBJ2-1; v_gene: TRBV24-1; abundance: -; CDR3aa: CATSEGLISGRRPYNEQFF; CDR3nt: TGTGCCACCAGCGAAGGTCTTATTTCCGGGAGGAGACCCTACAATGAGCAGTTCTTC
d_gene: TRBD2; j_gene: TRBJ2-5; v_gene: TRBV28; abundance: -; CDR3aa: CASSPRWEGKETQYF; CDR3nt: TGTGCCAGCAGTCCCCGGTGGGAGGGAAAGGAGACCCAGTACTTC
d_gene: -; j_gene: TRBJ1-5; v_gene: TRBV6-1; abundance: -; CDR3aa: CASSEQRLNQPQHF; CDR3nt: TGTGCCAGCAGTGAACAGAGACTTAATCAGCCCCAGCATTTT
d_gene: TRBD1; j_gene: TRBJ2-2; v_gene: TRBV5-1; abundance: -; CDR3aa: CASSIGPPGQGNAGELFF; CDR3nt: TGCGCCAGCAGCATTGGACCCCCGGGACAGGGGAACGCCGGGGAGCTGTTTTTT
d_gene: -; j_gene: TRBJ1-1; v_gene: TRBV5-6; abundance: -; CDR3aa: CASMAFENTEAFF; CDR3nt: TGTGCCAGCATGGCATTTGAGAACACTGAAGCTTTCTTT
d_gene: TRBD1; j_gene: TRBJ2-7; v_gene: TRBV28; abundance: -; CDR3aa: CASSWTGQGSYEQYF; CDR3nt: TGTGCCAGCAGTTGGACGGGACAGGGATCCTACGAGCAGTACTTC
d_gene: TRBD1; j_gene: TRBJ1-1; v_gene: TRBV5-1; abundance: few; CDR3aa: CASSLAGQGNTEAFF; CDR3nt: TGCGCCAGCAGCTTGGCTGGACAGGGGAACACTGAAGCTTTCTTT
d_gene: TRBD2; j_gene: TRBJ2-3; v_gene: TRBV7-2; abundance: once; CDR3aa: CASSTTSNQLTDTQYF; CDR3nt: TGTGCCAGCAGCACGACTAGCAACCAACTCACAGATACGCAGTATTTT
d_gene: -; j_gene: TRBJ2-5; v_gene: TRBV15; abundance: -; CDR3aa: CATSRDRGQETQYF; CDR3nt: TGTGCCACCAGCAGAGATCGGGGCCAAGAGACCCAGTACTTC
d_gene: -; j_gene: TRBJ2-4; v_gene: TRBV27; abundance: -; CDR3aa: CASSLAPKNIQYF; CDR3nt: TGTGCCAGCAGTCTAGCCCCCAAAAACATTCAGTACTTC